Following are 3 T cell receptor beta chains from one sample sequenced in a study of blood T cell repertoires in COVID-19. Here immunoSEQ multiplex PCR was the method, and the copy in TCRdb shows in-frame clones only, minus some. The sample includes around 500,000 clones, around 87% of them seen just once. Sequenced sample: PBMCs or T cells enriched from blood (not recorded which). These receptors all come from a woman aged 40 to 55 who had recovered from COVID-19.

The chain carries TRBV11-2 and TRBJ1-1; 7 nucleotides match TRBD1. Germline assignment: CDR1 SGHAT and CDR2 FQNNGV. The CDR3 totals 16 residues. The junction had 8 bases not matched to a gene; V was cut back by 3 bases and J by 1 base. The CDR3 DNA reads TGTGCCAGCAGCTTCTCACAGGGGACAGAGAACACTGAAGCTTTCTTT. This translates into CASSFSQGTENTEAFF.

In its sample, this clone was seen a few times. The rearrangement links TRBV6-1 to TRBJ1-2; no reliable D call. Trimming took off 2 bases at V and 4 bases at J, with 8 bases between the two ends. Germline-derived CDR1 and CDR2 are MNHNS and SASEGT. The CDR3 extends over 13 amino acids. CDR3 in DNA: TGTGCCAGCAGTGAACAGGCGTCCTATGGCTACACCTTC. It translates to CASSEQASYGYTF.

The V gene is TRBV6-2 or TRBV6-3, the J gene TRBJ2-5; TRBD2 aligns across 12 bases. V lost 5 bases to trimming and J lost 2 bases; unmatched junction nucleotides: 6. The CDR3 is 16 amino acids. CDR1 and CDR2 (germline): MNHEY, SVGEGT. The CDR3 is CASSLGLAGLQETQYF. The CDR3 DNA reads TGTGCCAGCAGTCTGGGACTAGCGGGCCTTCAAGAGACCCAGTACTTC.